This T cell receptor (beta chain) was captured by sequencing in a study of shared clonotypes between healthy human individuals. Overall study: The study enrolled a couple of women and three men aged 18 to 49. Study-level findings and limits: There were few donors, and this limited the genetic and exposure-history diversity represented.

TCRdb's table, derived via immunoSEQ multiplex PCR, lists solely in-frame clones and lacks some. The sample consists of fewer than 1.4 million clones, 75% to 80% of them appearing once. Germline assignment: CDR1 SGHTA and CDR2 FQGTGA. V shed 0 bases, J shed 3 bases, and the junction held 5 bases outside the gene matches. This CDR3 region has 16 residues. Those who donated were healthy HIV-negative adults, with no recent acute infections or vaccinations reported. Both subsets, CD45RA+ naive and CD45RA-negative memory, were split from the CD4+ cells. A word on this clone: What it recognizes is unknown.

Sequences were obtained from memory CD4+ T cells from PBMCs. As to subset: CD45RA-negative fraction. The TCR sequence derives from a man aged 18 to 29 in good health. Some clones in this sample may be carry-over from other donors' samples. The rearrangement links TRBV7-3 to TRBJ2-7, with TRBD1 identical over 10 bases. The CDR3 region has the DNA TGTGCCAGCAGCTTAACTTACCGGGACAGGGGCTACGAGCAGTACTTC. Protein sequence: CASSLTYRDRGYEQYF.